These 14 T cell receptor beta chains were all obtained from the same sample, sequenced in a study of shared clonotypes between healthy human individuals. Naive CD8 cells, CD45RO-negative and positively selected for CCR7, excluded terminally differentiated effector memory CD45RA+ cells. TCRdb's copy holds only in-frame clones and misses some; the assay was immunoSEQ multiplex PCR. The sample carries millions of clones, over 85% recorded once. Material: naive CD8+ T cells sorted from blood. These receptors were obtained from a man aged 18 to 30 in good health.

The V and J genes are TRBV19 and TRBJ1-6; the D is unclear. V was shortened by 0 bases and J by 7 bases, with 13 bases between the two germline ends. This CDR3 contains 16 residues. Germline-derived CDR1 and CDR2 are LNHDA and SQIVND (reference sequence). Here the CDR3 DNA reads TGTGCCAGTAGTATAGATTTCGGGGAAGGAAATTCACCCCTCCACTTT. Translating it yields CASSIDFGEGNSPLHF.

The chain couples TRBV7-2 to TRBJ2-1, with D tentatively TRBD2 (6 bases). Per the germline V gene, CDR1 is SGHTA and CDR2 is FQGNSA. Trimming removed 4 bases from V and 0 bases from J, with 13 bases in between. CDR3 length equals 16 residues. The CDR3 reads CASSWISGSSYNEQFF. The CDR3 DNA reads TGTGCCAGCAGCTGGATTAGCGGTAGCTCCTACAATGAGCAGTTCTTC.

The chain couples TRBV28 to TRBJ2-3; a possible D gene is TRBD1 (6 bases). Trimming shortened V by 5 bases and J by 2 bases, and 17 bases separated the two germline ends. CDR3 size: 16 residues. Germline values: CDR1 MDHEN, CDR2 SYDVKM. The CDR3 coding sequence is TGTGCCAGCAGTGCAAGGGGGAAGGGGCACACAGATACGCAGTATTTT. Protein product: CASSARGKGHTDTQYF.

The rearrangement joins TRBV4-1 to TRBJ2-5; 7 bases are a match to TRBD1. The V and J ends lost 1 base and 6 bases, in that order; junction bases with no gene match: 2. This CDR3 comprises 13 residues. CDR1 and CDR2 from the germline V gene are MGHRA and YSYEKL. CDR3 protein: CASSQGQGKTQYF. In DNA form, the CDR3 reads TGCGCCAGCAGCCAAGGACAGGGAAAGACCCAGTACTTC.

As for this clone: In the same sample, other DNA sequences code for this CDR3. The V call is TRBV7-8, the J call TRBJ2-7; possibly TRBD2 for D (6 bases). The V end lost 1 base, the J end lost 3 bases, and 7 bases lay between the germline ends. Germline V gene data show CDR1 as SGHVS and CDR2 as FQNEAQ. This CDR3 spans 13 amino acids. CDR3 sequence: CASSLGSGYEQYF. CDR3 DNA: TGTGCCAGCAGCTTAGGTAGCGGCTACGAGCAGTACTTC.

A word on this clone: The identical CDR3 is also encoded by other nucleotide sequences in the sample. The chain recombines TRBV19 with TRBJ2-7; D is unresolved. There are 13 residues in the CDR3. Germline assignment: CDR1 LNHDA and CDR2 SQIVND (reference sequence). V was clipped by 3 bases and J by 4 bases, with 10 bases between them. CDR3 loop: CASSIGLAYEQYF. The DNA of the CDR3 is TGTGCCAGTAGTATTGGATTGGCTTACGAGCAGTACTTC.

In this sample, this clone turned up once. V usage is TRBV9 and J usage is TRBJ2-3; 7 nucleotides line up with TRBD2. Germline V gene sequence: CDR1 SGDLS, CDR2 YYNGEE. CDR3 length: 14 amino acids. With V trimmed by 4 bases and J by 2 bases, 4 bases remained unmatched. CDR3: CASSSGTNTDTQYF. CDR3 nucleotide sequence: TGTGCCAGCAGCTCGGGGACTAACACAGATACGCAGTATTTT.

The chain uses TRBV2 and TRBJ1-4, with 9 bases aligning to TRBD1. Unmatched junction bases numbered 6, after V lost 4 bases and J lost 0 bases. CDR3 length: 17 amino acids. Germline lookup yields CDR1 SNHLY and CDR2 FYNNEI. Here the CDR3 reads CASSGWTGDPTNEKLFF. CDR3 bases: TGTGCCAGCAGTGGATGGACAGGGGATCCAACTAATGAAAAACTGTTTTTT.

Points on this clone: Other DNA sequences of this sample code for an identical CDR3. The genes are TRBV7-8 and TRBJ1-2, with a weak D call TRBD1 (5 bases). The V end was cut by 1 base, the J end by 3 bases, with 6 bases between. The length of the CDR3 is 13 residues. Germline V gene data show CDR1 as SGHVS and CDR2 as FQNEAQ. CDR3 DNA sequence: TGTGCCAGCAGCTTAGAAGGGGACTATGGCTACACCTTC. This codes for CASSLEGDYGYTF.

Note on this clone: The identical CDR3 is also encoded by other nucleotide sequences in the sample. The V and J genes are TRBV19 and TRBJ2-7; 9 nucleotides line up with TRBD1. The germline V gene has CDR1 LNHDA and CDR2 SQIVND (reference sequence). The CDR3 extends over 14 amino acids. The V and J ends lost 3 bases and 2 bases, in that order; junction bases with no gene match: 2. CDR3 amino acids: CASSIGTGTYEQYF. The CDR3 DNA sequence: TGTGCCAGTAGTATCGGGACAGGGACCTACGAGCAGTACTTC.

This clone was seen once. The CDR3 region is CASSIDRPGTISYGYTF. As DNA, the CDR3 is TGTGCCAGTAGTATAGATCGGCCGGGAACGATAAGCTATGGCTACACCTTC. The V gene is TRBV19, the J gene TRBJ1-2; unclear D gene. V was clipped by 0 bases and J by 4 bases, with 18 bases between them. The germline V gene encodes CDR1 LNHDA and CDR2 SQIVND (reference sequence). The CDR3 covers 17 residues. Using reference TRBV19 and TRBJ1-2 for the parts outside the CDR3, the full variable domain is DGGITQSPKYLFRKEGQNVTLSCEQNLNHDAMYWYRQDPGQGLRLIYYSQIVNDFQKGDIAEGYSVSREKKESFPLTVTSAQKNPTAFYLCASSIDRPGTISYGYTFGSGTRLTVV.

This clone appeared a single time. V and J are TRBV4-1 and TRBJ2-7; D possibly corresponds to TRBD2 (6 bases). Germline V CDR1 and CDR2: MGHRA, YSYEKL. The CDR3 extends over 14 amino acids. The V gene lost 4 bases and the J gene lost 4 bases, with 14 bases spanning the gap. The CDR3 nucleotides are TGCGCCAGCAGCCCACTGATGGAGGGATACGAGCAGTACTTC. This translates into CASSPLMEGYEQYF.

The chain uses TRBV7-9 and TRBJ1-1; 7 nucleotides match TRBD1. J gave up 2 bases and V 5 bases, and 5 bases lay outside the gene matches. Germline loops: CDR1 SEHNR, CDR2 FQNEAQ (reference sequence). The CDR3 spans 14 residues. The CDR3 sequence: CASSPGTANTEAFF. The CDR3 region has the DNA TGTGCCAGCAGCCCAGGGACAGCAAACACTGAAGCTTTCTTT.

The rearrangement links TRBV5-1 to TRBJ2-4; D remains ambiguous. V was pared by 4 bases and J by 5 bases, with 10 bases between. From germline, CDR1 is SGHRS and CDR2 YFSETQ. The CDR3 has 13 residues. In DNA, the CDR3 is TGCGCCAGCAGCCGGACGGACGAAAACATTCAGTACTTC. Translating it yields CASSRTDENIQYF.